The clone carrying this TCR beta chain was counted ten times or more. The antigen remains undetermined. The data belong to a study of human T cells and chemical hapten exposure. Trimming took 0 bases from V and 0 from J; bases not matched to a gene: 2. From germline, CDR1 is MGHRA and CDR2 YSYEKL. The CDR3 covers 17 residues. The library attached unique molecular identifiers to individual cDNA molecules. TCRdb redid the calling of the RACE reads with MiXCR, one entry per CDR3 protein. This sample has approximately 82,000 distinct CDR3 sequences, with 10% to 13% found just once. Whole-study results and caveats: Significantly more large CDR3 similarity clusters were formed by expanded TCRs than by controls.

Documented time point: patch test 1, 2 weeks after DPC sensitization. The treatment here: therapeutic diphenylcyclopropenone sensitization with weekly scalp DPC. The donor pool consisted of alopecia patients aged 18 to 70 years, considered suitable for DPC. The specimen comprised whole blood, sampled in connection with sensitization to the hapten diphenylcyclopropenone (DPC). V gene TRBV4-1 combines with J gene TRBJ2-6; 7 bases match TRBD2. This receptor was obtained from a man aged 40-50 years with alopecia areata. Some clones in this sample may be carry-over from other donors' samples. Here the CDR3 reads CASSQDRGDSGANVLTF. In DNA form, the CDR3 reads TGCGCCAGCAGCCAAGATCGGGGGGACTCTGGGGCCAACGTCCTGACTTTC.